This T cell receptor beta chain emerged from a study of early T cells in non-severe SARS-CoV-2 infection (dated by TCRdb to 2020 to 2022). Broadly, across the study: Because TCR sequencing relied on bulk RNA taken from unsorted whole blood, pairing of alpha and beta chains was not possible.

General study outcomes and caveats: Matching against VDJdb was skewed toward anti-spike CD8 responses, likely underestimated virus-specific expansions, and missed private and CD4 specificities.

Library preparation was by 5' RACE. Sequencing used a NextSeq 500. In the TCR library protocol, unique molecular identifiers were attached to individual cDNA molecules to correct for PCR bias and sequencing error. Both TCR alpha and beta chains were sequenced, and tight co-correlation was observed between alpha and beta sequence abundances in each sample. Per the original workflow: Decombinator V4 was used to annotate the V gene, J gene and CDR3 of the TCR sequences. Expanded TCRs were defined as changing significantly between any two time points under a Poisson model with p below 0.0001. TCR abundances were normalised to the total number of TCRs sequenced per sample and were expressed as counts per million. TRAV1-2 paired with TRAJ12, TRAJ20 or TRAJ33 defined MAIT TCRs, while TRAV10 paired with TRAJ18 defined iNKT TCRs. A search of VDJdb, accessed on 1 November 2021, was run for TCRs annotated to CMV, EBV and SARS-CoV-2, with TCRs annotated for multiple antigens excluded. The raw public reads went through TCRdb reprocessing: fastp at Q25, MiXCR clone calling, in-frame beta chains kept. Identical CDR3 protein sequences are pooled into one entry, listed with their most common genes and DNA. The V and J calls and clone size come from TCRdb's table, not from the authors' own analysis. Within this sample are fewer than 100,000 distinct CDR3 sequences, with over 10% of them counted one time only. 2% to 2.5% of the sample is in the top ten clones.

This clonotype was picked up a small number of times. It lacks a known antigen. Within one base of it there is no much larger clone, and no base qualities were kept. The CDR3 runs 13 amino acids, cysteine and phenylalanine included. The DNA shown is the 39-base CDR3, in frame from base 1. In the germline V gene, CDR1 corresponds to MDHEN and CDR2 to SYDVKM. At the junction V is shortened by 2 bases and J by 4 bases, with 8 bases in between. A case-control design nested within a healthcare worker cohort in London, UK, was used, with weekly nasopharyngeal swab PCR tests and blood sampling performed. Healthcare workers were recruited between 23 and 31 March 2020, during the week of the UK lockdown, and were followed weekly for up to roughly 15 weeks.

The chain couples TRBV28 to TRBJ1-2; possibly the D gene is TRBD1, per 5 matching bases. Sample: whole blood. This sequence originates from an adult who was a healthcare worker with PCR-confirmed SARS-CoV-2 infection or an uninfected control (not recorded which). The CDR3 reads CASSLGGLYGYTF. The bases are TGTGCCAGCAGTTTAGGGGGACTCTATGGCTACACCTTC.